The source of this TCR beta chain is a study of T cells after yellow fever vaccination (dated by TCRdb to about 2019). About the study as a whole: The SMART-Seq v4 Ultra Low Input RNA kit was used to prepare libraries from fractions with low cell numbers. To follow T-cell clones before and after primary and booster YFV17D yellow fever vaccination, bulk TCR alpha and beta repertoires were sequenced over time. Two healthy male donors, one aged 18 to 30 and one aged 30 to 40 years, made up the cohort. Bulk PBMC replicates and cell subsets were isolated from blood drawn at multiple timepoints before and after both primary and secondary immunization.

This clonotype has a count of ten or more. Its antigen remains undetermined. Base qualities are not provided; no much larger clone lies one nucleotide away. The data were produced on an Illumina NovaSeq 6000. Synthesis of TCR cDNA relied on 5'RACE template switching, a step that introduced a universal primer site along with unique molecular identifiers. Priming for cDNA synthesis came from both the TCR alpha and TCR beta constant segments. Library amplification used two PCR steps, and the second PCR step added sample barcodes and sequencing adapters. Libraries were sequenced on Illumina HiSeq 2500 (2x100 bp) or NovaSeq (2x150 bp). The published analysis was carried out like this. MIGEC handled demultiplexing of reads and collapsing into UMI consensus sequences, while MiXCR performed V(D)J alignment. Using edgeR on replicate PBMC samples, clonotypes were called vaccine-responding if FDR was below 0.01 and the log2 fold change was above 5 up to day 15. Bulk clonotypes were assigned CD4 or CD8 identity according to which sequenced CD4 or CD8 repertoire held them at higher abundance. TCRdb handled the public reads itself, with Q25 trimming in fastp and clone calling in MiXCR, and kept productive beta chains. Every CDR3 protein is listed once, alongside the most common genes and DNA of its rows. Clone size and V and J calls follow TCRdb, not the original study. For this sample the table gives hundreds of thousands of distinct CDR3 sequences, of which approximately 19% were detected only once. Jointly, the top ten make up roughly a sixth of the sample.

Points the paper makes about the study in general: Compared with the primary T-cell response, the secondary T-cell response was faster but weaker, reaching its peak on day 5 rather than on day 15. After the booster, most of the clones that had expanded following primary vaccination were detected again (about 95% of CD4 and 88% of CD8), which suggests that memory was broadly maintained. A small fraction of clonotypes appeared in both the CD4 and CD8 compartments, likely as a result of convergent recombination. Computational filtering was required because FACS-sorted repertoires could contain abundant contaminating clonotypes from the bulk population. The study included only two donors, which limits how far the findings can be generalized.

From cysteine to phenylalanine, the CDR3 is 13 amino acids long. The DNA shown is the 39-base CDR3, in frame from base 1. Via the germline V gene, CDR1 is ENHRY and CDR2 SYGVKD. Trimmed from V: 10 bases; trimmed from J: 2 bases; junction bases lacking a gene match: 7. The treatment or condition tag for this specimen amounts to: live attenuated yellow fever vaccine strain. At each blood-draw timepoint, two biological replicates of bulk PBMCs were collected. A standard Ficoll-Paque protocol was used to isolate PBMCs from peripheral blood. TriZol was used to extract RNA from bulk PBMCs, CD4 and CD8 fractions, and dextramer-positive and dextramer-negative fractions.

The sequences come from PBMCs, collected before the yellow fever booster vaccination. The clonotype originates from a man between 18 and 35 years old who received the YFV17D yellow fever vaccine. The chain links TRBV10-3 with TRBJ2-7; TRBD2 lines up with 8 middle nucleotides. The encoded CDR3 is CATHGGETYEQYF. In nucleotides, the sequence is TGTGCCACCCACGGGGGGGAGACCTACGAGCAGTACTTC.